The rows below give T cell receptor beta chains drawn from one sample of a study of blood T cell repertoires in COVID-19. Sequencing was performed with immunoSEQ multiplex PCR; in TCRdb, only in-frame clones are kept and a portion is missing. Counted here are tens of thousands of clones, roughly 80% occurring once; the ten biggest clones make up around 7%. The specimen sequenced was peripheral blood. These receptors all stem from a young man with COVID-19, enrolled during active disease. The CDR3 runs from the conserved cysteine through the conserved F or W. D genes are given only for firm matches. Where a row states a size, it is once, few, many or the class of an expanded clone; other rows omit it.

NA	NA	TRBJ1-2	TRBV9	CASSVEGRGYGYTF	TGTGCCAGCAGCGTAGAAGGCAGAGGATATGGCTACACCTTC
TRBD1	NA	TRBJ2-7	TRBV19	CASSIDRGDEQYF	TGTGCCAGTAGTATCGACAGGGGCGACGAGCAGTACTTC
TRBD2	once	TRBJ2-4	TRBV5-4	CASSRGGADIAKNIQYF	TGTGCCAGCAGCCGGGGGGGGGCAGATATAGCCAAAAACATTCAGTACTTC
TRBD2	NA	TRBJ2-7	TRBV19	CASSDSSGNSYEQYF	TGTGCCAGTAGTGATTCTAGCGGGAACTCCTACGAGCAGTACTTC
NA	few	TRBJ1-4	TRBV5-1	CASSVVGGSTNEKLFF	TGCGCCAGCAGCGTGGTTGGGGGCTCAACTAATGAAAAACTGTTTTTT
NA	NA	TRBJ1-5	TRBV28	CASSFWASSNQPQHF	TGTGCCAGCAGTTTTTGGGCCTCTAGCAATCAGCCCCAGCATTTT
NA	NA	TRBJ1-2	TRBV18	CASSPTYEDRGYTF	TGTGCCAGCTCACCAACCTACGAGGATCGGGGCTACACCTTC
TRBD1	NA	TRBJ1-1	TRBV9	CASSVGDRGSTEAFF	TGTGCCAGCAGCGTGGGAGACAGGGGTAGCACTGAAGCTTTCTTT
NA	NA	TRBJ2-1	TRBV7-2	CASSFLASNEQFF	TGTGCCAGCAGCTTCCTAGCGAGCAATGAGCAGTTCTTC
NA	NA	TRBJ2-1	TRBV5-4	CASSQGWDEQFF	TGTGCCAGCAGCCAGGGGTGGGATGAGCAGTTCTTC
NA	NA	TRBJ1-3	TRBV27	CASREQGRSGNTIYF	TGTGCCAGCAGGGAACAGGGTCGCTCTGGAAACACCATATATTTT
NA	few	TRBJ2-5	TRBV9	CATETKTQYF	TGTGCCACCGAAACTAAGACCCAGTACTTC
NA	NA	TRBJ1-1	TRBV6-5	CASSLGRADTEAFF	TGTGCCAGCAGTTTGGGCAGGGCTGACACTGAAGCTTTCTTT
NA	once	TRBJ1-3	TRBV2	CASSPDRLLSGNTIYF	TGTGCCAGCAGCCCCGACAGATTGCTCTCTGGAAACACCATATATTTT
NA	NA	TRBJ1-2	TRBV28	CASSSGLALYGYTF	TGTGCCAGCAGTTCGGGACTCGCCCTCTATGGCTACACCTTC
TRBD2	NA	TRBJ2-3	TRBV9	CASSVGASGSTDTQYF	TGTGCCAGCAGCGTAGGGGCTAGCGGAAGCACAGATACGCAGTATTTT
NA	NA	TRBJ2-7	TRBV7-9	CASSPSGSSYEQYF	TGTGCCAGCAGCCCTAGTGGGAGCTCCTACGAGCAGTACTTC
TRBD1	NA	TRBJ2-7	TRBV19	CASSRGDRRRYEQYF	TGTGCCAGTAGTCGAGGGGACAGGCGGAGATACGAGCAGTACTTC
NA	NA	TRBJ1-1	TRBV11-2	CASSLDPLGVNTEAFF	TGTGCCAGCAGCTTAGATCCTCTGGGAGTGAACACTGAAGCTTTCTTT
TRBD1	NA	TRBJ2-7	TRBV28	CASNTRDRVTYEQYF	TGTGCCAGCAACACCCGGGACAGGGTCACCTACGAGCAGTACTTC
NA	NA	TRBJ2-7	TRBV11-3	CASSKDKEQYF	TGTGCCAGCAGCAAGGACAAGGAGCAGTACTTC
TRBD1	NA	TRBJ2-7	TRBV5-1	CASTTGTGSYEQYF	TGCGCCAGCACCACCGGGACAGGTTCCTACGAGCAGTACTTC
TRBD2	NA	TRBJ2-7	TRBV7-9	CASSKGDGRSGEQYF	TGTGCCAGCAGCAAGGGTGACGGGAGGTCGGGGGAGCAGTACTTC
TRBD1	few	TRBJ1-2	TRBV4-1	CASSQVTGDGYTF	TGCGCCAGCAGCCAAGTCACAGGGGACGGCTACACCTTC
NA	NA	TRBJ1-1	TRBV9	CASSVTGANTEAFF	TGTGCCAGCAGCGTGACAGGCGCTAACACTGAAGCTTTCTTT
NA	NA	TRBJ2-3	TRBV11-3	CASSLTGTDTQYF	TGTGCCAGCAGCCTCACAGGGACAGATACGCAGTATTTT